The 18 T cell receptor beta chains below were found in one sample sequenced in a study of post-analysis software for immune sequencing data. Study results and caveats: TRBV5-6, TRBV5-1 and TRBV20-1 belonged to a set of about five TRBV segments that were more frequent in patients than controls.

No antigens are known for them. Prepared libraries of TCR beta cDNA carried unique molecular identifiers. Via MiXCR, TCRdb re-called the PCR reads, giving one row per CDR3 protein. The table lists about 260,000 distinct CDR3 sequences, 36% of them singletons. Source material: blood. The receptor set was obtained from a girl between 10 and 17 years old with multiple sclerosis.

The chain couples TRBV29-1 to TRBJ2-7; D possibly corresponds to TRBD1 (6 bases). The CDR3 has 13 residues. The V gene's germline CDR1 is SQVTM and CDR2 ANQGSEA. Trimming cost V 2 bases and J 3 bases, with 11 bases left between them. Here the CDR3 reads CSVETGHNYEQYF. CDR3 coding DNA: TGCAGCGTTGAAACGGGACATAACTACGAGCAGTACTTC.

This clonotype was seen repeatedly, ten times or more. The chain joins TRBV20-1 to TRBJ2-1; D possibly uses TRBD1 or TRBD2 (6 bases each). The V gene's germline CDR1 is DFQATT and CDR2 SNEGSKA (reference sequence). This CDR3 comprises 17 residues. The V end lost 0 bases, the J end lost 0 bases, and 15 bases lay between the germline ends. The CDR3 bases are TGCAGTGCTAGAGATCCCTCGGGGGCAAACTCCTACAATGAGCAGTTCTTC. This sequence encodes CSARDPSGANSYNEQFF.

The sample holds one count of this clonotype. The chain is built from TRBV14 and TRBJ1-5; no clear D gene. Germline values: CDR1 SGHDN, CDR2 FVKESK. Trimming left V 4 bases short and J 7 bases short, with 11 bases between. This CDR3 is 13 amino acids long. The CDR3 nucleotides read TGTGCCAGCAGCCCCGGTGGGTCCCAGCCCCAGCATTTT. Protein product: CASSPGGSQPQHF.

V is TRBV18 and J is TRBJ2-4; 10 nucleotides agree with TRBD2. CDR3 length equals 17 residues. Germline lookup yields CDR1 KGHSH and CDR2 LQKENI. J gave up 13 bases and V 2 bases, and 17 bases lay outside the gene matches. CDR3 region: CASSPKVPSGSQVEQYF. The DNA for the CDR3 is TGTGCCAGCTCACCAAAGGTGCCTAGCGGGAGTCAAGTTGAGCAGTACTTC.

This clonotype was recorded many times. V and J are TRBV29-1 and TRBJ2-5; D gene ambiguous. This CDR3 has 10 residues. Trimming stripped 3 bases from V and 3 bases from J, with 2 bases between. Germline loops: CDR1 SQVTM, CDR2 ANQGSEA. CDR3 in DNA: TGCAGCGTTGACGAAGAGACCCAGTACTTC. It codes for CSVDEETQYF.

This clonotype appeared a few times. V and J are TRBV7-2 and TRBJ2-1; 14 bases agree with TRBD2. The CDR3 totals 16 residues. V was clipped by 3 bases and J by 8 bases; unmatched bases: 6. Looked up from germline, CDR1 is SGHTA and CDR2 is FQGNSA. Written as DNA, the CDR3 is TGTGCCAGCAGCTTCGGACTAGCGGGGGGTAAGGATGAGCAGTTCTTC. It translates to CASSFGLAGGKDEQFF.

At least ten counts were recorded for this clonotype. The V and J genes are TRBV29-1 and TRBJ1-2, with a weak D call TRBD1 (5 bases). CDR1 and CDR2 (germline): SQVTM, ANQGSEA. This CDR3 region has 12 residues. The ends were cut back, 4 bases at V and 4 bases at J, with 10 bases in the middle. The CDR3 loop reads CSVGEGSYGYTF. The CDR3 DNA reads as TGCAGCGTTGGGGAGGGGTCCTATGGCTACACCTTC. The full variable domain, in which reference TRBV29-1 and TRBJ1-2 provide the parts outside the CDR3, is SAVISQKPSRDICQRGTSLTIQCQVDSQVTMMFWYRQQPGQSLTLIATANQGSEATYESGFVIDKFPISRPNLTFSTLTVSNMSPEDSSIYLCSVGEGSYGYTFGSGTRLTVV.

The rearrangement uses TRBV20-1 and TRBJ1-5, with D possibly TRBD1 on 5 matching bases. Germline lookup yields CDR1 DFQATT and CDR2 SNEGSKA (reference sequence). This CDR3 spans 14 amino acids. V was clipped by 4 bases and J by 7 bases, with 17 bases between them. The CDR3 protein is CSAIKDGGWQPQHF. DNA for the CDR3: TGCAGTGCTATCAAAGATGGGGGTTGGCAGCCCCAGCATTTT.

As regards this clonotype: This sequence may be a read error, since a much larger clone differs from it by one base. The rearrangement links TRBV27 to TRBJ1-2, with a tentative D call TRBD1 (5 bases). Germline V gene data show CDR1 as MNHEY and CDR2 as SMNVEV (reference sequence). There are 15 residues in the CDR3. The CDR3 nucleotides read TGTGCCAGCAGCACCTGGGACGGAACTAACTATGGCCACACCTTC. Its translation: CASSTWDGTNYGHTF.

This sequence joins TRBV11-2 and TRBJ2-7; D uncertain. V lost 0 bases, J lost 7 bases, and 16 bases lay in between. CDR3 length equals 15 residues. Germline V lookup: CDR1 SGHAT, CDR2 FQNNGV. CDR3 loop: CASSLDPEHLSEQYF. CDR3 DNA sequence: TGTGCCAGCAGCTTAGATCCGGAACACTTGTCTGAGCAGTACTTC.

This clonotype was seen a few times. One base away lies a much larger clone, so this may be a sequencing read error. This sequence joins TRBV20-1 and TRBJ2-7, with D perhaps matching TRBD2 (5 bases). Germline CDR1 and CDR2: DFQATT and SNEGSKA (reference sequence). V was pared by 0 bases and J by 12 bases, with 15 bases between. The CDR3 totals 12 residues. In nucleotides, the CDR3 is TGCAGTGCTAGAGAGCGGGCTGGTTCCCGGTACTTC. Its protein product is CSARERAGSRYF.

The CDR3 region is CASRTETGLKDTQYF. The CDR3, as DNA: TGTGCCAGTAGGACCGAGACAGGTTTAAAAGATACGCAGTATTTT. The chain recombines TRBV19 with TRBJ2-3, with D possibly matching TRBD1 (6 bases). Trimming cost V 6 bases and J 5 bases, with 18 bases left between them. Germline V gives CDR1 LNHDA, CDR2 SQIVND (reference sequence). The CDR3 is 15 amino acids. The full variable domain, rest sourced from reference TRBV19 and TRBJ2-3, is DGGITQSPKYLFRKEGQNVTLSCEQNLNHDAMYWYRQDPGQGLRLIYYSQIVNDFQKGDIAEGYSVSREKKESFPLTVTSAQKNPTAFYLCASRTETGLKDTQYFGPGTRLTVL.

This clonotype has a handful of counts. The V gene is TRBV7-2, the J gene TRBJ2-7, with D unclear. The V gene's germline CDR1 is SGHTA and CDR2 FQGNSA. The CDR3 contains 14 residues. V was clipped by 1 base and J by 7 bases, with 14 bases between them. CDR3: CASSLGGTASEQYF. The CDR3, as DNA: TGTGCCAGCAGCTTAGGAGGCACGGCTTCGGAGCAGTACTTC.

The genes are TRBV7-2 and TRBJ2-4; 7 bases line up with TRBD2. Trimming removed 6 bases from V and 14 bases from J; junction bases left unmatched: 7. CDR1 is SGHTA, CDR2 FQGNSA, per germline. The CDR3 runs to 11 residues. CDR3 residues: CASSSSGGEYF. The CDR3 region has the DNA TGTGCCAGCAGTTCTAGCGGAGGAGAGTACTTC.

This clonotype has a handful of counts. The V call is TRBV12-3 or TRBV12-4, the J call TRBJ2-1, with D maybe TRBD2 (6 bases). The CDR3 runs 15 residues. V lost 2 bases and J 9 bases, leaving 17 bases between the germline ends. The DNA of the CDR3 is TGTGCCAGCAGTTTACGGGGGAGGACCCCTCTTGAGCAGTTCTTC. Protein: CASSLRGRTPLEQFF.

This clonotype showed up many times. J is TRBJ1-4 and V is TRBV4-1; TRBD1 aligns across 9 bases. Germline V lookup: CDR1 MGHRA, CDR2 YSYEKL. V shed 4 bases and J 10 bases; nucleotides not matched to a gene: 13. The CDR3 covers 16 residues. The CDR3 DNA is TGCGCCAGCAGCCCGATTCCGGGACAGGGCGGAGGAAAACTGTTTTTT. Its protein product is CASSPIPGQGGGKLFF.

The chain is built from TRBV3-1 and TRBJ2-1, with D possibly matching TRBD2 (6 bases). The germline CDR1 and CDR2 sequences are LGHDT and YNNKEL (reference sequence). The length of the CDR3 is 16 residues. The V and J ends lost 4 bases and 5 bases respectively, with 18 bases between them. The CDR3 DNA follows: TGTGCCAGCAGCCGAGAAAGACTAGGCGCGGACAATGAGCAGTTCTTC. It codes for CASSRERLGADNEQFF.

This clonotype was picked up a small number of times. This chain joins TRBV2 and TRBJ1-6; tentative D call: TRBD1 (5 bases). Germline CDR1 and CDR2: SNHLY and FYNNEI. CDR3 length: 14 amino acids. Trimming cost V 11 bases and J 10 bases, with 21 bases left between them. The DNA of the CDR3 is TGTGCCGGTGGCTGCGGGGACGCGGAGTCACCCCTCCACTTT. Protein product: CAGGCGDAESPLHF. Full variable domain (remainder filled in from reference TRBV2 and TRBJ1-6): EPEVTQTPSHQVTQMGQEVILRCVPISNHLYFYWYRQILGQKVEFLVSFYNNEISEKSEIFDDQFSVERPDGSNFTLKIRSTKLEDSAMYFCAGGCGDAESPLHFGNGTRLTVT.